The source of this TCR beta chain is a study of post-analysis software for immune sequencing data. As for the study in general: Several disease courses (relapsing-remitting, secondary progressive and progressive-relapsing) of multiple sclerosis were included. Study conclusions and caveats: Among multiple sclerosis patients, normalized Chao1 diversity was significantly below that of controls. Samples from a shared batch, those prepared together, strongly co-clustered by F measure.

The TCR beta cDNA libraries carried unique molecular identifiers. T cells numbering roughly 0.85 to 11 million gave rise to roughly 0.5 million cDNA molecules. TCRdb analysed the PCR reads with MiXCR anew, one entry per CDR3 protein. The sample has about 170,000 distinct CDR3 sequences, about 30% seen once. This clonotype was recorded a few times. What it recognizes is unknown. The sequencing input was blood. This sequence was found in a girl aged 5 to 17 with multiple sclerosis.

The CDR3 DNA reads as TGTGCCAGCAGTTTAAGTGCTGAAGCTTTCTTT. Its translation is CASSLSAEAFF. V gene TRBV28 combines with J gene TRBJ1-1, with D unclear. The CDR3 loop spans 11 amino acids. V lost 2 bases, J lost 6 bases, and 4 bases lay in between. CDR1 and CDR2 from the germline V gene are MDHEN and SYDVKM.